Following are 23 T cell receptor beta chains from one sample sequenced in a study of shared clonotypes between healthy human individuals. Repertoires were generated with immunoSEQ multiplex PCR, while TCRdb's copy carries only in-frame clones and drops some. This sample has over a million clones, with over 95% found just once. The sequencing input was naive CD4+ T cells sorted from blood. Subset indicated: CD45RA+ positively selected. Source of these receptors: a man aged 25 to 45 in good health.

CDR3 residues: CASSQDVRDTYEQYF. The CDR3 DNA reads TGCGCCAGCAGCCAAGATGTCAGGGACACCTACGAGCAGTACTTC. The rearrangement uses TRBV4-3 and TRBJ2-7; TRBD1 might be the D (6 bases). This CDR3 contains 15 residues. Germline-derived CDR1 and CDR2 are LGHNA and YSLEER. Trimming pared 0 bases from V and 2 bases from J, leaving 11 bases between.

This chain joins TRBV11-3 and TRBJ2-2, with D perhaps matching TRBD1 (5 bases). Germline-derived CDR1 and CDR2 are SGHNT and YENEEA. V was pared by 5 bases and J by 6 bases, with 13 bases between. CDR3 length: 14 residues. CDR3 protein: CASSRDSASGELFF. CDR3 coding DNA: TGTGCCAGCAGCCGAGACAGCGCTTCCGGGGAGCTGTTTTTT.

The chain's CDR3 is CSARSGFSQYF. The CDR3 DNA follows: TGCAGCGCGAGATCGGGGTTCTCGCAGTATTTT. The J gene is TRBJ2-3, the V gene TRBV29-1; TRBD2 is a possible D gene (5 bases). The CDR3 runs to 11 residues. Germline lookup yields CDR1 SQVTM and CDR2 ANQGSEA. V was clipped by 7 bases and J by 10 bases, with 15 bases between them.

CDR3 coding DNA: TGTGCCAGCAGTGCACTAGGACCTCTTCTTCTAAGGACCGGGGAGCTGTTTTTT. Translated, it gives CASSALGPLLLRTGELFF. The chain couples TRBV6-1 to TRBJ2-2; D possibly corresponds to TRBD2 (5 bases). The CDR3 has 18 amino acids. Germline-derived CDR1 and CDR2 are MNHNS and SASEGT. V dropped 4 bases and J dropped 5 bases, with 23 bases sitting between them.

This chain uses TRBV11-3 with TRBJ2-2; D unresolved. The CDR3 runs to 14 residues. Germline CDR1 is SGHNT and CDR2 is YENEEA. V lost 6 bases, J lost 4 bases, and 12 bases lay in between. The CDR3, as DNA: TGTGCCAGCAGACTTTGGGGTGGCACCGGGGAGCTGTTTTTT. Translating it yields CASRLWGGTGELFF.

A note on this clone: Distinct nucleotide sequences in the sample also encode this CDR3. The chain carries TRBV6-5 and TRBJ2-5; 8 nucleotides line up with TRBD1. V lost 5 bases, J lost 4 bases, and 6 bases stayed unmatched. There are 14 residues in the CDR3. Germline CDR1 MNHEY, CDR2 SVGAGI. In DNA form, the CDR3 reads TGTGCCAGCAGTCTGGACAGGGTCGTAGAGACCCAGTACTTC. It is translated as CASSLDRVVETQYF.

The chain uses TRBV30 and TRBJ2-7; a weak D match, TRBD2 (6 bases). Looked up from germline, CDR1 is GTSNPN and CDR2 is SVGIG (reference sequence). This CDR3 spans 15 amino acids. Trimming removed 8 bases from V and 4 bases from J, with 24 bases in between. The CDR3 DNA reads TGTGCCGTTACCTCACGGGAGCCGCGGTCGTACGAGCAGTACTTC. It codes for CAVTSREPRSYEQYF. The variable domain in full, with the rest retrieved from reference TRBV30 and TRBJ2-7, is SQTIHQWPATLVQPVGSPLSLECTVEGTSNPNLYWYRQAAGRGLQLLFYSVGIGQISSEVPQNLSASRPQDRQFILSSKKLLLSDSGFYLCAVTSREPRSYEQYFGPGTRLTVT.

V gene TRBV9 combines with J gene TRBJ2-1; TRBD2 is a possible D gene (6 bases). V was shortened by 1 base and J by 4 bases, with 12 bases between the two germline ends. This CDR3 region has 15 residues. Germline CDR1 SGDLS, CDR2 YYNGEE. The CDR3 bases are TGTGCCAGCAGCGTACTCGGGAGAGAGTACAATGAGCAGTTCTTC. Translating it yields CASSVLGREYNEQFF.

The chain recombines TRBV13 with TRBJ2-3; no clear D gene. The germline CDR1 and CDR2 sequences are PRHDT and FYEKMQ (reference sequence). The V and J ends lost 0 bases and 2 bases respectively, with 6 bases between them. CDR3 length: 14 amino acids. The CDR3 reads CASSLGVNTDTQYF. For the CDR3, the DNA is TGTGCCAGCAGCTTAGGTGTGAACACAGATACGCAGTATTTT.

CDR3 bases: TGTGCCAGCTCCGGACAGCTAGCCAAAAACATTCAGTACTTC. As protein: CASSGQLAKNIQYF. The genes are TRBV2 and TRBJ2-4, with a weak D call TRBD1 (6 bases). The CDR3 runs 14 residues. Germline V gene lookup returns CDR1 SNHLY and CDR2 FYNNEI. With 8 bases removed from V and 0 bases from J, the gap between germline ends came to 11 bases.

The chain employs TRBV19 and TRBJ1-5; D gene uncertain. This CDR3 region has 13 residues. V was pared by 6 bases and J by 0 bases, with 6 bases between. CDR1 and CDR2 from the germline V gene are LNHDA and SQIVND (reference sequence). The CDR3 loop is CASRPYSNQPQHF. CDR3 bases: TGTGCCAGTAGACCATATAGCAATCAGCCCCAGCATTTT.

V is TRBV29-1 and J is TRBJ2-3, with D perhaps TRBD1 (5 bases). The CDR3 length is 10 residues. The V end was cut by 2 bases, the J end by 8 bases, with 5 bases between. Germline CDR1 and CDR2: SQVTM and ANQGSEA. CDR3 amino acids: CSVERGTQYF. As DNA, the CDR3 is TGCAGCGTTGAAAGGGGTACGCAGTATTTT.

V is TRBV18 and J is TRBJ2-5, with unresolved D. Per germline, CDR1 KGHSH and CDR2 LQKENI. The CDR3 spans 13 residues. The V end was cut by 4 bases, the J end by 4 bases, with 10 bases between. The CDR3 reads CASSQGNLETQYF. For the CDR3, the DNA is TGTGCCAGCTCACAGGGAAACTTAGAGACCCAGTACTTC.

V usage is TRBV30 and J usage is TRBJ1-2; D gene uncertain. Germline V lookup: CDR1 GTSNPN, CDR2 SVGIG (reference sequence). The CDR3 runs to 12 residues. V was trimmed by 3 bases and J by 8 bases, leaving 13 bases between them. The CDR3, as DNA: TGTGCCTGGAGGGAGGTCGGGAAAGGCTACACCTTC. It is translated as CAWREVGKGYTF.

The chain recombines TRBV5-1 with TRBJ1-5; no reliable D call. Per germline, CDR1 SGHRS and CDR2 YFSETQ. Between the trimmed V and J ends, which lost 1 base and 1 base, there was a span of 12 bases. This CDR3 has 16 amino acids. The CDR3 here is CASSLIMRGSNQPQHF. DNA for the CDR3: TGCGCCAGCAGCTTGATTATGCGAGGGAGCAATCAGCCCCAGCATTTT.

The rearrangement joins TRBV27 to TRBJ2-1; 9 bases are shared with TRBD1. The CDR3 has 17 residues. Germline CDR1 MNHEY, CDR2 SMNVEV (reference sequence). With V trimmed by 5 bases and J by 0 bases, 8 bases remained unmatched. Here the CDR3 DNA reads TGTGCCAGCAGTCTCACCGGGACAGGGAACTCCTACAATGAGCAGTTCTTC. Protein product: CASSLTGTGNSYNEQFF.

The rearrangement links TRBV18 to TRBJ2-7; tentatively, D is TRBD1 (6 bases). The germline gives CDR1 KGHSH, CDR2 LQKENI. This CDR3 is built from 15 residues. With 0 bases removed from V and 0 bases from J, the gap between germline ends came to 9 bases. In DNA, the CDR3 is TGTGCCAGCTCACCACCCTACAGGGACTCCTACGAGCAGTACTTC. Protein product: CASSPPYRDSYEQYF.

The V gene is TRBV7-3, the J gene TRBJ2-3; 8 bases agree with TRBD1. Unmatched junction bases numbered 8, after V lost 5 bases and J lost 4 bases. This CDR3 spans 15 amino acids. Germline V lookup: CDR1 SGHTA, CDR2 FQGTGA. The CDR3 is CASSPGTGYADTQYF. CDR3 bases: TGTGCCAGCAGCCCCGGGACAGGCTACGCAGATACGCAGTATTTT.

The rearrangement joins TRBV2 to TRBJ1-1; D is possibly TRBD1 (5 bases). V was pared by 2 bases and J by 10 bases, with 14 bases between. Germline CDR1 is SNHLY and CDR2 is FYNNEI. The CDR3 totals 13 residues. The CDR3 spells CASSESVWRGAFF. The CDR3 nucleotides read TGTGCCAGCAGTGAAAGTGTGTGGAGGGGAGCTTTCTTT.

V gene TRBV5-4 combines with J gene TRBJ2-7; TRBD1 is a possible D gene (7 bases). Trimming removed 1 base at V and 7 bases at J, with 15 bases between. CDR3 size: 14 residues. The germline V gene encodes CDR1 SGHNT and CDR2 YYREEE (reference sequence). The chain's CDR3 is CASSLRRGPGEQYF. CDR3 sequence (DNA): TGTGCCAGCAGCTTGAGGAGGGGGCCGGGAGAGCAGTACTTC.

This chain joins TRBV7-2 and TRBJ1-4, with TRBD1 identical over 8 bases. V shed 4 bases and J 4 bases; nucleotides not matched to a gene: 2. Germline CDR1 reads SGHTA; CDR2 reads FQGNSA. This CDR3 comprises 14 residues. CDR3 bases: TGTGCCAGCAGCTGGACAGGGAATAATGAAAAACTGTTTTTT. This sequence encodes CASSWTGNNEKLFF.

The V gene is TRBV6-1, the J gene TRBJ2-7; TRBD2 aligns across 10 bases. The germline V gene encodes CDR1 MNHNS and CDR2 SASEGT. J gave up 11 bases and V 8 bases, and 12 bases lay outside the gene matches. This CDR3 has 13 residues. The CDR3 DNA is TGTGCCAGCGCTGGGACTAGCGAGCCGACGGAGTACTTC. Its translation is CASAGTSEPTEYF.

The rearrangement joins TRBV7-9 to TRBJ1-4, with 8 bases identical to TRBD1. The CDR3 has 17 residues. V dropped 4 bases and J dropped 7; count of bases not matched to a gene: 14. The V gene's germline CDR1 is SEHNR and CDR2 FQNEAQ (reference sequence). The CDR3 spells CASSYPNNRGAGEKLFF. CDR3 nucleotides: TGTGCCAGCAGCTACCCCAACAACAGGGGGGCGGGTGAAAAACTGTTTTTT. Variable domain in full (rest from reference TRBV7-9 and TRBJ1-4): DTGVSQNPRHKITKRGQNVTFRCDPISEHNRLYWYRQTLGQGPEFLTYFQNEAQLEKSRLLSDRFSAERPKGSFSTLEIQRTEQGDSAMYLCASSYPNNRGAGEKLFFGSGTQLSVL.